The 27 T cell receptor beta chains presented below share a single source sample, sequenced in a study of OX40 agonist ivuxolimab in advanced cancers. TCRdb keeps only in-frame clones here, not all; method: immunoSEQ multiplex PCR. The sample has tens of thousands of clones; approximately 94% are singletons. The starting material was CD4+ or CD8+ T cells sorted from blood, obtained in a trial of the OX40 agonist ivuxolimab. These receptors came from an adult with an advanced solid tumor such as melanoma, head and neck, liver or kidney cancer.

The genes are TRBV9 and TRBJ2-7; maybe TRBD1 (5 bases). The CDR3 sequence is 14 residues long. Trimming took 4 bases from V and 2 from J, leaving 13 bases between them. CDR1 is SGDLS and CDR2 is YYNGEE in the germline V gene. The CDR3 nucleotides read TGTGCCAGCAGCCCCCAGGGTGCACCCTACGAGCAGTACTTC. Translation: CASSPQGAPYEQYF.

The chain employs TRBV19 and TRBJ1-2; D call uncertain. V dropped 7 bases and J dropped 8 bases, with 29 bases sitting between them. The CDR3 contains 17 residues. The germline V gene encodes CDR1 LNHDA and CDR2 SQIVND (reference sequence). The CDR3 spells CASTPLAGSDFIGGYTF. The CDR3 DNA reads as TGTGCCAGTACTCCCTTGGCGGGCAGCGACTTTATCGGGGGCTACACCTTC.

V and J are TRBV28 and TRBJ1-2; D gene ambiguous. Trimming cost V 6 bases and J 4 bases, with 9 bases left between them. CDR1 and CDR2 from the germline V gene are MDHEN and SYDVKM. CDR3 length: 12 residues. For the CDR3, the DNA is TGTGCCAGCAGCGACGGCCCCTATGGCTACACCTTC. This encodes CASSDGPYGYTF.

The rearrangement links TRBV19 to TRBJ2-7; 8 nucleotides agree with TRBD2. Germline CDR1 is LNHDA and CDR2 is SQIVND (reference sequence). V lost 2 bases to trimming and J lost 2 bases; unmatched junction nucleotides: 5. This CDR3 comprises 15 residues. In DNA form, the CDR3 reads TGTGCCAGTAGTATACGAAGCGGGGGTACCTACGAGCAGTACTTC. This codes for CASSIRSGGTYEQYF.

The chain couples TRBV27 to TRBJ2-1, with 12 bases identical to TRBD2. Losses at the gene ends were 2 bases for V and 4 bases for J; bases not matched to a gene: 3. Germline CDR1 reads MNHEY; CDR2 reads SMNVEV (reference sequence). The CDR3 is made up of 16 amino acids. CDR3 DNA sequence: TGTGCCAGCAGTTTACTAGGACTAGCGGGATACAATGAGCAGTTCTTC. It is translated as CASSLLGLAGYNEQFF.

V usage is TRBV9 and J usage is TRBJ2-3, with D possibly matching TRBD2 (6 bases). Germline V gene sequence: CDR1 SGDLS, CDR2 YYNGEE. The germline V and J ends were trimmed by 2 bases and 2 bases, with 12 bases remaining between them. CDR3 length: 15 amino acids. CDR3 residues: CASSVGGVYTDTQYF. The CDR3 DNA is TGTGCCAGCAGCGTCGGCGGGGTGTACACAGATACGCAGTATTTT. Full variable domain (outside the CDR3, taken from reference TRBV9 and TRBJ2-3): DSGVTQTPKHLITATGQRVTLRCSPRSGDLSVYWYQQSLDQGLQFLIQYYNGEERAKGNILERFSAQQFPDLHSELNLSSLELGDSALYFCASSVGGVYTDTQYFGPGTRLTVL.

This rearrangement joins TRBV19 to TRBJ1-5; 7 nucleotides match TRBD1. V shed 11 bases, J shed 1 base, and the junction held 5 bases outside the gene matches. Germline V gene data show CDR1 as LNHDA and CDR2 as SQIVND (reference sequence). The CDR3 runs 13 residues. CDR3 region: CAARTGSNQPQHF. CDR3 sequence (DNA): TGTGCCGCCAGGACAGGCAGCAATCAGCCCCAGCATTTT.

The chain's CDR3 is CASSWTGGGSNQPQHF. CDR3 in DNA: TGTGCCAGCAGCTGGACAGGGGGCGGTAGCAATCAGCCCCAGCATTTT. The chain links TRBV27 to TRBJ1-5; 11 positions agree with TRBD1. V lost 6 bases to trimming and J lost 0 bases; unmatched junction nucleotides: 4. CDR3 length equals 16 residues. Germline V gene lookup returns CDR1 MNHEY and CDR2 SMNVEV (reference sequence).

The chain recombines TRBV27 with TRBJ2-7; TRBD2 agrees at 10 bases. V shed 6 bases, J shed 2 bases, and the junction held 1 base outside the gene matches. Germline V CDR1 and CDR2: MNHEY, SMNVEV (reference sequence). This CDR3 is 13 amino acids long. The CDR3 loop reads CASRSGRAYEQYF. CDR3 in DNA: TGTGCCAGCAGGAGCGGGAGGGCCTACGAGCAGTACTTC.

The chain couples TRBV29-1 to TRBJ1-1, with a possible D match to TRBD1 (6 bases). Germline CDR1 and CDR2: SQVTM and ANQGSEA. The CDR3 spans 13 residues. The V end lost 7 bases, the J end lost 0 bases, and 12 bases lay between the germline ends. CDR3 loop: CSAGTGMNTEAFF. As DNA, the CDR3 is TGCAGCGCTGGAACAGGGATGAACACTGAAGCTTTCTTT.

The V and J genes are TRBV27 and TRBJ1-4, with 10 positions matching TRBD1. The CDR3 consists of 16 residues. V lost 2 bases, J lost 7 bases, and 7 bases stayed unmatched. Germline V gives CDR1 MNHEY, CDR2 SMNVEV (reference sequence). CDR3 DNA: TGTGCCAGCAGTTTAGGACAGGGGGTAGGGAGTGAAAAACTGTTTTTT. Protein: CASSLGQGVGSEKLFF.

The CDR3 reads CASSVEAGEQDTQYF. The CDR3 DNA sequence: TGTGCCAGCAGTGTCGAGGCAGGGGAACAAGATACGCAGTATTTT. The chain links TRBV6-4 to TRBJ2-3, with TRBD1 as a possible D gene (6 bases). Germline CDR1 MRHNA, CDR2 SNTAGT. The ends were cut back, 4 bases at V and 5 bases at J, with 16 bases in the middle. This CDR3 is 15 amino acids long.

The chain is built from TRBV15 and TRBJ1-2; D is perhaps TRBD1 (5 bases). V was cut by 4 bases and J by 3 bases, with 21 bases left in between. Germline CDR1 is LNHNV and CDR2 is YYDKDF (reference sequence). The CDR3 has 17 amino acids. This CDR3 reads CATSNPIAGLFDYGYTF. CDR3 coding DNA: TGTGCCACCAGCAACCCTATAGCAGGGTTGTTTGACTATGGCTACACCTTC.

V gene TRBV27 combines with J gene TRBJ2-3, with 10 bases that match TRBD1. V lost 6 bases and J lost 2; bases outside the gene matches: 14. Germline-derived CDR1 and CDR2 are MNHEY and SMNVEV (reference sequence). The CDR3 contains 18 residues. CDR3 DNA sequence: TGTGCCAGCAGCACCATTGGGACAGGGGTAAGGGTCACAGATACGCAGTATTTT. Translating gives CASSTIGTGVRVTDTQYF.

V gene TRBV2 combines with J gene TRBJ2-7; D is uncertain. The germline V gene encodes CDR1 SNHLY and CDR2 FYNNEI. This CDR3 is built from 14 residues. Trimming left V 2 bases short and J 3 bases short, with 11 bases between. The DNA of the CDR3 is TGTGCCAGCAGTGAAAGACCCCAGGTCTACGAGCAGTACTTC. It translates to CASSERPQVYEQYF.

The genes are TRBV6-5 and TRBJ1-1, with D perhaps TRBD1 (6 bases). V lost 7 bases to trimming and J lost 4 bases, with 16 bases between them. Germline lookup yields CDR1 MNHEY and CDR2 SVGAGI. The CDR3 spans 14 residues. Written as DNA, the CDR3 is TGTGCCAGCACCTGGGGGGCGATCAGCACTGAAGCTTTCTTT. Its translation: CASTWGAISTEAFF.

The chain couples TRBV7-6 to TRBJ1-2; 7 nucleotides line up with TRBD1. The germline V gene has CDR1 SGHVS and CDR2 FNYEAQ. This CDR3 is 14 amino acids long. After removal of 5 bases from V and 4 bases from J, the junction contained 7 bases not matched to a gene. The CDR3 is CASSVAGTAYGYTF. The CDR3 DNA sequence: TGTGCCAGCAGCGTGGCCGGGACAGCCTATGGCTACACCTTC.

This chain joins TRBV18 and TRBJ1-1; D is uncertain. CDR1 is KGHSH and CDR2 is LQKENI in the germline V gene. CDR3 length: 12 amino acids. V was trimmed by 4 bases and J by 0 bases, leaving 3 bases between them. CDR3 sequence (DNA): TGTGCCAGCTCACGGATGAACACTGAAGCTTTCTTT. It yields the protein CASSRMNTEAFF.

The gene calls are TRBV7-8 and TRBJ1-1; D is uncertain. The germline V gene has CDR1 SGHVS and CDR2 FQNEAQ. This CDR3 contains 15 residues. V shed 2 bases and J shed 0 bases, with 10 bases lying between them. CDR3 region: CASSLSQFMNTEAFF. The CDR3 DNA is TGTGCCAGCAGCTTATCACAATTCATGAACACTGAAGCTTTCTTT.

J is TRBJ2-3 and V is TRBV9; D is unresolved. Germline V gene lookup returns CDR1 SGDLS and CDR2 YYNGEE. The V end lost 0 bases, the J end lost 2 bases, and 13 bases lay between the germline ends. This CDR3 is 16 amino acids long. The CDR3 reads CASSVDAVLNTDTQYF. In DNA form, the CDR3 reads TGTGCCAGCAGCGTAGATGCAGTTCTGAACACAGATACGCAGTATTTT.

The V and J genes are TRBV19 and TRBJ1-5; D is ambiguous. V was shortened by 7 bases and J by 1 base, with 14 bases between the two germline ends. The germline gives CDR1 LNHDA, CDR2 SQIVND (reference sequence). This CDR3 contains 15 residues. CDR3 region: CASTPLAGSNQPQHF. The CDR3 region has the DNA TGTGCCAGTACTCCCCTTGCGGGGAGCAATCAGCCCCAGCATTTT.

The chain carries TRBV9 and TRBJ1-3, with D perhaps matching TRBD1 (6 bases). The CDR3 runs 16 residues. V was shortened by 4 bases and J by 1 base, with 15 bases between the two germline ends. CDR1 and CDR2 (germline): SGDLS, YYNGEE. Here the CDR3 DNA reads TGTGCCAGCAGCTTACATCCAGGGGATTCTGGAAACACCATATATTTT. Translation gives CASSLHPGDSGNTIYF.

The chain links TRBV13 to TRBJ1-1, with D uncertain. Trimming shortened V by 8 bases and J by 1 base, and 5 bases separated the two germline ends. The CDR3 is 11 residues long. Germline V lookup: CDR1 PRHDT, CDR2 FYEKMQ (reference sequence). The CDR3 reads CASRENTEAFF. The CDR3 DNA is TGTGCCAGCCGCGAGAACACTGAAGCTTTCTTT.

The rearrangement uses TRBV4-1 and TRBJ2-7; D gene unclear. Germline V gene data show CDR1 as MGHRA and CDR2 as YSYEKL. This CDR3 region has 14 residues. Trimming cost V 3 bases and J 0 bases, with 9 bases left between them. The CDR3 bases are TGCGCCAGCAGCCACCTCGGTGGCTCCTACGAGCAGTACTTC. Protein: CASSHLGGSYEQYF.

The chain's CDR3 is CASTPAPRGELFF. CDR3 nucleotide sequence: TGTGCCAGCACCCCCGCACCGCGCGGGGAGCTGTTTTTT. The chain links TRBV7-8 to TRBJ2-2; D call uncertain. The CDR3 contains 13 residues. Germline values: CDR1 SGHVS, CDR2 FQNEAQ. V was trimmed by 7 bases and J by 7 bases, leaving 13 bases between them.

The chain links TRBV19 to TRBJ1-1; D is perhaps TRBD1 (6 bases). V lost 6 bases to trimming and J lost 5 bases, with 19 bases between them. Germline CDR1 and CDR2: LNHDA and SQIVND (reference sequence). This CDR3 is 15 amino acids long. CDR3 protein: CASRPHTGSDTEAFF. The CDR3 DNA is TGTGCCAGTAGGCCACATACAGGGTCGGATACTGAAGCTTTCTTT.

V gene TRBV7-3 combines with J gene TRBJ2-1; D perhaps matches TRBD2 (5 bases). This CDR3 has 14 residues. The germline V gene has CDR1 SGHTA and CDR2 FQGTGA. Trimming removed 2 bases from V and 8 bases from J, with 13 bases in between. The CDR3 sequence: CASSLLYGVDEQFF. The DNA for the CDR3 is TGTGCCAGCAGCTTATTATACGGGGTCGATGAGCAGTTCTTC.